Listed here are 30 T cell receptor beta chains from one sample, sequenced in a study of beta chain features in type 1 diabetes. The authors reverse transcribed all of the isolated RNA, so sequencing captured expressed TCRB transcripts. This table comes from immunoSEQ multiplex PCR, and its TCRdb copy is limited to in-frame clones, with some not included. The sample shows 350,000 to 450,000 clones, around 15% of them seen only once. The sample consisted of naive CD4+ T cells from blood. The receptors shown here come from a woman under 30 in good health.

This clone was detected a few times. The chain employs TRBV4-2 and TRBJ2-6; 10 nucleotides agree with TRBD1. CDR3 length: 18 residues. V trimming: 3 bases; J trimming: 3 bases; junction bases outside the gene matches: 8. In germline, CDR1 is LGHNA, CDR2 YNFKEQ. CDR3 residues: CASSQTGTGDFGANVLTF. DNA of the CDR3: TGTGCCAGCAGCCAGACCGGGACAGGGGACTTTGGGGCCAACGTCCTGACTTTC.

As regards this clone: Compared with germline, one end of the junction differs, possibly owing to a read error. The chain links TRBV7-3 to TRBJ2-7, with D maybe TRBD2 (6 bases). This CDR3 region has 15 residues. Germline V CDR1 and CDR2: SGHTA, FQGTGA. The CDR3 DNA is TGTGCCAGCAGCCTAACGTCCGGACTATCCTACGAGCAGTACTTC. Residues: CASSLTSGLSYEQYF.

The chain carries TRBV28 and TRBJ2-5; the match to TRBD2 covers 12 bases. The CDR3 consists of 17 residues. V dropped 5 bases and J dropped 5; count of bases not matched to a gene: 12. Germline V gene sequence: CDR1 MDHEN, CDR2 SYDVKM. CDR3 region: CASSTRLAGALGETQYF. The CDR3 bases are TGTGCCAGCAGTACCCGACTAGCGGGAGCTTTAGGGGAGACCCAGTACTTC.

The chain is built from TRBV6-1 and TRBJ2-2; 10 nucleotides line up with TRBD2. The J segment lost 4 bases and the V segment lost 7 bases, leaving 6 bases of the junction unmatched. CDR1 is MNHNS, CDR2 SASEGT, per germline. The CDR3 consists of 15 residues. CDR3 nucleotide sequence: TGTGCCAGCACTCCACTAGCGGGGATCACCGGGGAGCTGTTTTTT. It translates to CASTPLAGITGELFF.

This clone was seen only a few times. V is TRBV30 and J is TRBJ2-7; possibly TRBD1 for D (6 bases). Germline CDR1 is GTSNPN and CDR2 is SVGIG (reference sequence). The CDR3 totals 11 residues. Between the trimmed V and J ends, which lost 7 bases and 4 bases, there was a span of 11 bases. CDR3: CAYTTGYEQYF. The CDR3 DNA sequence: TGTGCCTACACGACAGGTTACGAGCAGTACTTC.

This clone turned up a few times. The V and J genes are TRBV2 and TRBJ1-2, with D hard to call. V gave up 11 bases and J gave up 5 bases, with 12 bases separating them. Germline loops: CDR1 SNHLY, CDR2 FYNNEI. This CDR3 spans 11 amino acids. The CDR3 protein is CASQPGYGYTF. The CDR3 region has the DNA TGTGCCTCTCAACCAGGATATGGCTACACCTTC.

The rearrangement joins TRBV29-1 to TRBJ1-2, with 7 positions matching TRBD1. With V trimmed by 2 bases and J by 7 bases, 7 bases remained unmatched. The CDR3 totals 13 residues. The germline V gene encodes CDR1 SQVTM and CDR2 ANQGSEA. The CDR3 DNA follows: TGCAGCGTTGAAAGGCCGGCAGGGGGTGGCTACACCTTC. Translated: CSVERPAGGGYTF. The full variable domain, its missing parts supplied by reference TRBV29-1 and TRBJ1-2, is SAVISQKPSRDICQRGTSLTIQCQVDSQVTMMFWYRQQPGQSLTLIATANQGSEATYESGFVIDKFPISRPNLTFSTLTVSNMSPEDSSIYLCSVERPAGGGYTFGSGTRLTVV.

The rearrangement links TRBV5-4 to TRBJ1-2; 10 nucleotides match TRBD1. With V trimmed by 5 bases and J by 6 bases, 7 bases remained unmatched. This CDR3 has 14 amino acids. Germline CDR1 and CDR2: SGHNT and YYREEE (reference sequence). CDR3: CASSGDRGLNGYTF. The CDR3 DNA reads TGTGCCAGCAGTGGCGACAGGGGGCTCAATGGCTACACCTTC.

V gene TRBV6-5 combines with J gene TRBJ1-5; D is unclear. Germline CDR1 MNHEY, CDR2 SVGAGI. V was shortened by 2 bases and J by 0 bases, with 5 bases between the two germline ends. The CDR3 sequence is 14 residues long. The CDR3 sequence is CASSYGRSNQPQHF. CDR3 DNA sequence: TGTGCCAGCAGTTACGGCCGTAGCAATCAGCCCCAGCATTTT.

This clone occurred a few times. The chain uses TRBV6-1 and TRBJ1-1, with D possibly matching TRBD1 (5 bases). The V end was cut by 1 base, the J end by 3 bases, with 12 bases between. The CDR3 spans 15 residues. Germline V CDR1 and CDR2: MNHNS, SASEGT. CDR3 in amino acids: CASSEGRVLYTEAFF. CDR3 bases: TGTGCCAGCAGTGAAGGCAGGGTTCTGTACACTGAAGCTTTCTTT.

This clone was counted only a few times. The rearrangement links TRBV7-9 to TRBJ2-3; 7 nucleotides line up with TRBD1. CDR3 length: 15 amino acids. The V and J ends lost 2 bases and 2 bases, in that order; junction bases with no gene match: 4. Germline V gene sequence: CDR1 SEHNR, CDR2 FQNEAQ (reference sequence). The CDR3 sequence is CASSLQGQVTDTQYF. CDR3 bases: TGTGCCAGCAGCTTACAAGGACAGGTCACAGATACGCAGTATTTT. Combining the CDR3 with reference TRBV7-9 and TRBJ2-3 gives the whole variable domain DTGVSQNPRHKITKRGQNVTFRCDPISEHNRLYWYRQTLGQGPEFLTYFQNEAQLEKSRLLSDRFSAERPKGSFSTLEIQRTEQGDSAMYLCASSLQGQVTDTQYFGPGTRLTVL.

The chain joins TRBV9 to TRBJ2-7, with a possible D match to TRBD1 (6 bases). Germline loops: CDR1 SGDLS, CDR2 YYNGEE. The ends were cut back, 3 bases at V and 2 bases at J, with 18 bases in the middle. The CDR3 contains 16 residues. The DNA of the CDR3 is TGTGCCAGCAGCGAACGACAGGTCCAACGGCCCTACGAGCAGTACTTC. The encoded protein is CASSERQVQRPYEQYF.

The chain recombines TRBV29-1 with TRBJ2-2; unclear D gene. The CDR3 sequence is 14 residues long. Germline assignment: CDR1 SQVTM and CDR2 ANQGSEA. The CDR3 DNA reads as TGCACCGTACCCCGGAAGAGGTCCACCGGGGAGCTGTTTTTT. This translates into CTVPRKRSTGELFF.

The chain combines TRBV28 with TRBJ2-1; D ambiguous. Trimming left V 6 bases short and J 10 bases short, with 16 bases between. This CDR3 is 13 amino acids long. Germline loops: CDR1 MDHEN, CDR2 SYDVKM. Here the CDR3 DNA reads TGTGCCAGCAGCCCCCCGAGGCGAGGCGAGCAGTTCTTC. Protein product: CASSPPRRGEQFF.

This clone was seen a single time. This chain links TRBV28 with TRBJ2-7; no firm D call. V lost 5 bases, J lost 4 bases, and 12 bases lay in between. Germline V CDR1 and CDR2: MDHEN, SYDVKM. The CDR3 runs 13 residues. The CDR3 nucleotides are TGTGCCAGCAGTCCTCTAGTACCGTACGAGCAGTACTTC. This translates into CASSPLVPYEQYF.

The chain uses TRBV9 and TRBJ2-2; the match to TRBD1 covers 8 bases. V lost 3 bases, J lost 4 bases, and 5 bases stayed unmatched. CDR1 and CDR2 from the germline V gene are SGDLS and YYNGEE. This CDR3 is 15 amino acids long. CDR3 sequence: CASSARGHGTGELFF. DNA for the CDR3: TGTGCCAGCAGCGCCAGGGGGCACGGCACCGGGGAGCTGTTTTTT.

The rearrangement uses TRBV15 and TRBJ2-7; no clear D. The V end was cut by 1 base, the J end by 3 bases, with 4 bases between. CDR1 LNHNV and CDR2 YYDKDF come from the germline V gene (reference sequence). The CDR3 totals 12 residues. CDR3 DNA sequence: TGTGCCACCAGCAGAGTCAGCTACGAGCAGTACTTC. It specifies CATSRVSYEQYF.

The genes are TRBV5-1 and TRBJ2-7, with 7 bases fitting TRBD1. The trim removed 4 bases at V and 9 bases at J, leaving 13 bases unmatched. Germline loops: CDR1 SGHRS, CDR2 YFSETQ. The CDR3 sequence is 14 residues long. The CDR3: CASSLGTEGMGQYF. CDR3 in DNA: TGCGCCAGCAGCCTCGGGACAGAGGGAATGGGGCAGTACTTC.

In nucleotides, the CDR3 is TGTGCCAGCAGCTCCCGGGACGGGGGAAACACTGAAGCTTTCTTT. This encodes CASSSRDGGNTEAFF. The chain couples TRBV7-9 to TRBJ1-1; D is perhaps TRBD1 (5 bases). The CDR3 length is 15 residues. Germline CDR1 reads SEHNR; CDR2 reads FQNEAQ (reference sequence). V gave up 4 bases and J gave up 2 bases, with 14 bases separating them.

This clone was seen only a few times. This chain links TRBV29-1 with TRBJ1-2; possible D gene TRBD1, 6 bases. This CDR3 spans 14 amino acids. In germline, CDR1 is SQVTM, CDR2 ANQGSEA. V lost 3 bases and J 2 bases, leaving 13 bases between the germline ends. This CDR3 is CSVESGGENYGYTF. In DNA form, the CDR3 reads TGCAGCGTTGAGTCGGGGGGCGAGAACTATGGCTACACCTTC.

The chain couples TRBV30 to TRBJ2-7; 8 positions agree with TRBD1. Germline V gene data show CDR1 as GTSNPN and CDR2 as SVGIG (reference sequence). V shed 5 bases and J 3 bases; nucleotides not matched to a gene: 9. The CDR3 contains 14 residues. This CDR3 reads CAWASDRDLYEQYF. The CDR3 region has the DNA TGTGCCTGGGCATCGGACAGGGACCTCTACGAGCAGTACTTC.

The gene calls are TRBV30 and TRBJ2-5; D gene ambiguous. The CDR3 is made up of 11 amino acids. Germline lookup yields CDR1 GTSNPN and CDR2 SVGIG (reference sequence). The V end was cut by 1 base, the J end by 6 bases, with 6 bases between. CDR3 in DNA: TGTGCCTGGAGTGAAAAGCAGACCCAGTACTTC. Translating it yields CAWSEKQTQYF.

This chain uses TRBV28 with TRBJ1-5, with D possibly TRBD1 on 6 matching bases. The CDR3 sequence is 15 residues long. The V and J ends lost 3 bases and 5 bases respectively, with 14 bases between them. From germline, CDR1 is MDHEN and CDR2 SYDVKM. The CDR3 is CASSLPQGKYQPQHF. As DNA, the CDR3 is TGTGCCAGCAGTTTGCCACAGGGAAAATATCAGCCCCAGCATTTT.

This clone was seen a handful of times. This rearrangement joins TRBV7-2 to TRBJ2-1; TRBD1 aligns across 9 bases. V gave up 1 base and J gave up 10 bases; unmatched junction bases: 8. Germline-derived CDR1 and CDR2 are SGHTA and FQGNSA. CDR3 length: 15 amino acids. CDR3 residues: CASSLDRGRPWEQFF. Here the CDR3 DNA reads TGTGCCAGCAGCTTAGACAGGGGGCGGCCTTGGGAGCAGTTCTTC.

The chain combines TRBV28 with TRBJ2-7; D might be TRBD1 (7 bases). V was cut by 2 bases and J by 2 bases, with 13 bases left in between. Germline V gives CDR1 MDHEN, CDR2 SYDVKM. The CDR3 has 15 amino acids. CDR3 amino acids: CASSLGAGGTYEQYF. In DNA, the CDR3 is TGTGCCAGCAGTTTAGGCGCAGGGGGGACCTACGAGCAGTACTTC.

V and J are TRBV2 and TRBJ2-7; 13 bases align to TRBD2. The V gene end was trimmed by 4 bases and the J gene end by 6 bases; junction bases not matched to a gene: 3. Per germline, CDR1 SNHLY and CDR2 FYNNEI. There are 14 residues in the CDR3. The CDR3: CASSGTSGSGEQYF. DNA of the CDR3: TGTGCCAGCAGTGGGACTAGCGGGAGCGGCGAGCAGTACTTC.

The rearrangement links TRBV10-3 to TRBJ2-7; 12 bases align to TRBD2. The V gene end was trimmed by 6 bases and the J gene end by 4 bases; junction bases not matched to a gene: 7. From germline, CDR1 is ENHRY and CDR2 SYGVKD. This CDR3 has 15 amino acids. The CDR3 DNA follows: TGTGCCATCAGCCCCCGACTAGCGGGAGTATACGAGCAGTACTTC. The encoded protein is CAISPRLAGVYEQYF.

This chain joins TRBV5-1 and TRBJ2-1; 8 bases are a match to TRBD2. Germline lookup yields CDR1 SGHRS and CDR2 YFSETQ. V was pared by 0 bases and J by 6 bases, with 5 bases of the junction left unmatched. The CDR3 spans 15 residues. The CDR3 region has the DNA TGCGCCAGCAGCTTGGCGGGAGGGCCCTCCAATGAGCAGTTCTTC. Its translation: CASSLAGGPSNEQFF.

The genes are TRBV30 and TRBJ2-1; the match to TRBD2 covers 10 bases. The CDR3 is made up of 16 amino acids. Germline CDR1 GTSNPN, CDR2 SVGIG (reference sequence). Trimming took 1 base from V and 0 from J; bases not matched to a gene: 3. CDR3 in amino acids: CAWSDSGRSSYNEQFF. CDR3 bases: TGTGCCTGGAGTGATAGCGGGAGGAGCTCCTACAATGAGCAGTTCTTC.

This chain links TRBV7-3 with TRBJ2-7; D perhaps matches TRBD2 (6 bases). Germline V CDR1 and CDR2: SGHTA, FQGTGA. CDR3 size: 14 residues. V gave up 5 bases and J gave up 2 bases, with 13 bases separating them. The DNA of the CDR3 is TGTGCCAGCAGCCAACGACTAGGGCCCTACGAGCAGTACTTC. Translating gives CASSQRLGPYEQYF.